A selection of T cell receptor beta chains follows, all from one sample in a study of T cell changes during pregnancy in multiple sclerosis. Data came from immunoSEQ multiplex PCR; TCRdb stores just in-frame clones and leaves some out. The profile covers more than 50,000 clones, with about 88% appearing a single time and more than 2.5% taken by the ten largest. The source was peripheral blood, collected in the first trimester of pregnancy. The receptors here all came from a female donor in good health, enrolled as a control in a pregnancy study. The CDR3 runs from the conserved cysteine through the conserved F or W. The order of the fields is J gene, D gene, clone size, V gene, CDR3 DNA, CDR3 protein. A D gene is named only where the DNA matches it firmly. Size is stated for part of the rows, as once, few or many counts, or as a class when the clone is expanded.

TRBJ2-7 TRBD2 - TRBV15 TGTGCCACCAGCTCCGGGACTAGCGGCTCCTACGAGCAGTACTTC CATSSGTSGSYEQYF
TRBJ2-7 - - TRBV28 TGTGCCAGCAGTATACAGGATTCCTACGAGCAGTACTTC CASSIQDSYEQYF
TRBJ2-7 - - TRBV4-3 TGCGCCAGCAGCCAAGACCCAGGCAGGTACTACGAGCAGTACTTC CASSQDPGRYYEQYF
TRBJ2-1 - - TRBV7-3 TGTGCCAGCAGCTTAATCCCGGGGACATACAATGAGCAGTTCTTC CASSLIPGTYNEQFF
TRBJ2-2 TRBD2 - TRBV11-2 TGTGCCAGCAGCTTAGATCCTGGGACTAGTCGCGTCGGGGAGCTGTTTTTT CASSLDPGTSRVGELFF
TRBJ2-3 - - TRBV7-2 TGTGCCAGCAGCTTCGCTGGGGGGTCCGGAGATACGCAGTATTTT CASSFAGGSGDTQYF
TRBJ2-3 - - TRBV7-9 TGTGCCAGCAGCTCGGACACGAGCACAGATACGCAGTATTTT CASSSDTSTDTQYF
TRBJ2-3 - - TRBV6-1 TGTGCCAGCCGGAGCTCTAGCACAGATACGCAGTATTTT CASRSSSTDTQYF
TRBJ1-2 TRBD1 - TRBV9 TGTGCCAGCAGCGTAGAACCAGGGACAGAGTATGGCTACACCTTC CASSVEPGTEYGYTF
TRBJ2-5 TRBD2 - TRBV11-2 TGTGCCAGCAGCCTCGGAGGACTAGCGGGAGGGTACCAAGAGACCCAGTACTTC CASSLGGLAGGYQETQYF
TRBJ1-2 TRBD1 - TRBV2 TGTGCCAGCAGGGATTACGACAGGGGACCTGGCTACACCTTC CASRDYDRGPGYTF
TRBJ1-2 - - TRBV6-1 TGTGCCAGCAGTGAAGGGGGCACCCTAACCGGCTACACCTTC CASSEGGTLTGYTF
TRBJ2-7 TRBD1 - TRBV10-1 TGCGCCAGCAGTGAGCCGCGAGGACAGGGGGCAGGCGAGCAGTACTTC CASSEPRGQGAGEQYF
TRBJ2-1 TRBD2 - TRBV6-5 TGTGCCAGCAGCTCCAGCGGGAACCCCTACAATGAGCAGTTCTTC CASSSSGNPYNEQFF
TRBJ2-1 - - TRBV15 TGTGCCACCAGCAGAGGAGCAGGGGTCAATGAGCAGTTCTTC CATSRGAGVNEQFF
TRBJ1-2 TRBD1 - TRBV27 TGTGCCAGCAGGGGGCAGGGGGCCAGGGGAGGCTACACCTTC CASRGQGARGGYTF
TRBJ1-5 - - TRBV6-1 TGTGCCAGCAGTGAATCCGGGTCCCCTAATCAGCCCCAGCATTTT CASSESGSPNQPQHF
TRBJ2-7 TRBD2 - TRBV6-6 TGTGCCAGCACCCAGCAACGGGGGGGCGCCGAGCAGTACTTC CASTQQRGGAEQYF
TRBJ2-1 - - TRBV2 TGTGCCAGCAGTCCGACTAGGGGTGAGCAGTTCTTC CASSPTRGEQFF
TRBJ2-6 - once TRBV5-1 TGCGCCAGCAGCTTGGGAGGATCTGGGGCCAACGTCCTGACTTTC CASSLGGSGANVLTF
TRBJ2-7 - - TRBV6-5 TGTGCCAGCAGTTCTACTGCGGGACAGCGCTACGAGCAGTACTTC CASSSTAGQRYEQYF
TRBJ1-4 - - TRBV13 TGTGCCAGCAGCTTAAAGCTGAATGAAAAACTGTTTTTT CASSLKLNEKLFF
TRBJ2-3 TRBD2 few TRBV7-9 TGTGCCAGCAGCTCGCGGGGGGCCACAGATACGCAGTATTTT CASSSRGATDTQYF